This paragraph reports one TCR beta chain. Per the study methods: Estimation of nucleated cell counts relied on the amplification of reference gene primers. The table came from immunoSEQ multiplex PCR; TCRdb's copy has only in-frame clones and leaves some out. V, J and clone size are those of that table, while D and trimming were read from the DNA. Here the sample spans about 28,000 clones, around nine tenths being singletons. This entry comes from a study of blood T cell repertoires in COVID-19. Study in general: The United States, Italy and Spain were the sources of the acute and convalescent COVID-19 samples. Sources were T cells, B-cell-depleted T cells, or PBMCs; the material itself was cDNA or gDNA.

The germline V gene has CDR1 SQVTM and CDR2 ANQGSEA. Trimming cost V 1 base and J 4 bases, with 10 bases left between them. This CDR3 has 13 amino acids. The V and J genes are TRBV29-1 and TRBJ2-5; TRBD2 is a possible D gene (5 bases). The sequenced sample was peripheral blood. The origin of this receptor is a human donor in a cohort sampled during active COVID-19. Here the CDR3 reads CSVEARRGETQYF. CDR3 coding DNA: TGCAGCGTTGAAGCCCGTCGGGGAGAGACCCAGTACTTC.